This is a list of T cell receptor beta chains from one sample in a study of regulatory T cells in long-lasting Graves disease. From the multiplex PCR reads, TCRdb called clonotypes with MiXCR, one entry per CDR3 protein. The profile covers 600,000 to 800,000 distinct CDR3 sequences, with around 32% appearing a single time and roughly 46% taken by the ten largest. The specimen comprised peripheral blood mononuclear cells (PBMCs), sampled when the disease was refractory, from a patient treated with antithyroid drugs. These receptors were collected from a female donor with Graves disease. Both conserved end residues are part of each CDR3.

V	J	CDR3
TRBV30	TRBJ1-5	CAWSVGPTPNQPQHF
TRBV29-1	TRBJ1-2	CSTRESGYTF
TRBV20-1	TRBJ1-2	CSARTGGAHGYTF
TRBV18	TRBJ1-2	CASSPPTEIYGYTF
TRBV5-1	TRBJ1-1	CASSLGGQAKRNTEAFF
TRBV20-1	TRBJ2-2	CSAEAGPNTGELFF
TRBV6-1	TRBJ1-1	CASRRVINTEAFF
TRBV12-3/TRBV12-4	TRBJ2-7	CASSSRGISEQYF
TRBV7-9	TRBJ2-7	CASSLEPGRSYEQYF
TRBV12-3/TRBV12-4	TRBJ1-3	CASSSRGGAGNTIYF
TRBV2	TRBJ2-2	CASTGGGYGGTGELFF
TRBV6-1	TRBJ1-1	CASRRGQGGAEAFF
TRBV20-1	TRBJ1-2	CSARLTGVYGYTF
TRBV6-2/TRBV6-3	TRBJ2-7	CASSSRTSGETYEQYF
TRBV24-1	TRBJ1-4	CATSDNGESSKAEKLFF
TRBV6-1	TRBJ2-5	CAGGNRDIGRETQYF
TRBV5-1	TRBJ1-1	CASSLRSDRDTEAFF
TRBV12-3/TRBV12-4	TRBJ1-5	CASSDRDRGMDQPQHF
TRBV2	TRBJ2-1	CASIAGGPSPFF
TRBV29-1	TRBJ2-1	CSAERPLGGLAGGEQFF
TRBV25-1	TRBJ1-1	CASSWGQGLNTEAFF
TRBV25-1	TRBJ1-1	CASSVMNTEAFF
TRBV30	TRBJ1-1	CAWRYRGRGGGNTEAFF
TRBV28	TRBJ1-1	CASSLARVNTEAFF
TRBV25-1	TRBJ1-1	CASSGGTGGPFEAFF
TRBV7-9	TRBJ2-7	CASSFATGAKAYEQYF
TRBV12-3/TRBV12-4	TRBJ1-5	CASRVGPGGQPQHF
TRBV20-1	TRBJ1-6	CSAETGVHNSPLHF
TRBV20-1	TRBJ2-5	CSARREGLETQYF
TRBV11-2	TRBJ2-7	CASSLDGLVSEQYF
TRBV6-1	TRBJ1-3	CASSEEGASGNTIYF
TRBV7-9	TRBJ2-1	CASSLGTGGYNGQFF
TRBV20-1	TRBJ2-7	CSARIPGQEDEQYF
TRBV7-9	TRBJ1-4	CASSLVSQGGEKLFF
TRBV6-2/TRBV6-3	TRBJ2-2	CASSYNGNTGELFF
TRBV13	TRBJ1-1	CASSLGSGQNTEAFF
TRBV6-2/TRBV6-3	TRBJ1-4	CASSYQSGGSGEKLFF
TRBV12-3/TRBV12-4	TRBJ2-2	CASSSLAGEVNTGELFF
TRBV27	TRBJ1-2	CASRSTGEGYTF
TRBV29-1	TRBJ2-7	CSGGQEQYF
TRBV12-3/TRBV12-4	TRBJ1-5	CASSLRVNQPQHF
TRBV2	TRBJ1-1	CASTPLQQGLNTEAFF
TRBV5-1	TRBJ2-6	CASSLNSIRSSGANVLTF
TRBV6-1	TRBJ1-3	CASSKRKGRTISGNTIYF
TRBV15	TRBJ1-4	CATSRGKGTATNEKLFF
TRBV28	TRBJ2-5	CASSSWRVQETQYF